This T cell receptor (beta chain) comes out of a study of spatial heterogeneity in lung cancer. Study at large: The count of detected beta-chain sequences consistently exceeded that of alpha-chain sequences. TCR transcript counts in tumor regions correlated strongly with a T cell module score from matched bulk RNA-seq.

Study-level findings and limits: Tumor mutation count correlated with how many alpha and beta TCRs expanded intratumorally.

By share, this clonotype counts as medium-sized. The antigen is not known. This CDR3 contains 18 residues. Germline trimming cut 4 bases from V and 4 bases from J; bases unmatched to any gene: 16. On each TCR cDNA molecule, a unique molecular identifier was present. TCRdb ran MiXCR on the 5' RACE reads and lists one entry per CDR3 protein. The sample lists approximately 3,000 distinct CDR3 sequences; around 6% were seen once. Time point noted: sample taken at primary tumor resection. The V gene is TRBV12-3 or TRBV12-4, the J gene TRBJ2-5; 9 positions match TRBD2. The source of this sequence is a male donor with early-stage non-small cell lung cancer. This sample comprised lung tumor tissue, obtained at surgery. CDR3 sequence (DNA): TGTGCCAGCAGTTCCATGGCCGGACGTTTGCGGGGGGGAGAGACCCAGTACTTC. Its translation is CASSSMAGRLRGGETQYF.